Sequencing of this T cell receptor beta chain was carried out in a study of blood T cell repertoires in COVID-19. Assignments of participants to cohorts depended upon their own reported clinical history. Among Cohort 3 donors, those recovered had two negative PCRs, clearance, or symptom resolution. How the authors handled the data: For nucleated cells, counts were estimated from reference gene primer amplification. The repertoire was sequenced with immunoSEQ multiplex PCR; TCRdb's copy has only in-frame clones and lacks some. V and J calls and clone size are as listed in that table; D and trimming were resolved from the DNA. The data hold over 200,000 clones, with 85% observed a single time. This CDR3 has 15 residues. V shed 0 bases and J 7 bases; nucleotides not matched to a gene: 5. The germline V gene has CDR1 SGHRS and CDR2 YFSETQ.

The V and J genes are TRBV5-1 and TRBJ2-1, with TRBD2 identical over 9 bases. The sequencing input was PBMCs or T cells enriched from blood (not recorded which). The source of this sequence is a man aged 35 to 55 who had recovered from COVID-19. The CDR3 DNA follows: TGCGCCAGCAGCTTGGTTGGGACTAGCCCTAATGAGCAGTTCTTC. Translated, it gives CASSLVGTSPNEQFF.